This T cell receptor beta chain is drawn from a study of response to subunit inactivated influenza vaccine. Germline V gene sequence: CDR1 LGHNA, CDR2 YSLEER. Trimming cost V 4 bases and J 8 bases; bases outside gene matches: 10. This CDR3 comprises 14 residues. A single record per CDR3 protein comes from TCRdb applying MiXCR to the RT-PCR reads. The sample consists of 550,000 to 800,000 distinct CDR3 sequences, approximately 13% of them appearing once. This clonotype has more than one count but fewer than ten. Antigen specificity is unknown. General study results and limits: Authors suggested seasonal influenza vaccinations each recruit few new T cells.

V usage is TRBV4-3 and J usage is TRBJ1-2, with 7 positions matching TRBD1. The sequence derives from a man aged 45 to 65 who received an inactivated influenza vaccine. Specimen: PBMCs from blood, collected around 14 days before vaccination. CDR3 sequence: CASSPTGLGGGYTF. The CDR3 bases are TGCGCCAGCAGCCCGACAGGGCTTGGCGGAGGCTACACCTTC.